This TCR beta chain came from a study of T cells in Graves' hyperthyroidism and ophthalmopathy. Exclusion criteria comprised uncontrolled infection, other autoimmune disease, pregnancy or lactation. Amplification of TCR beta CDR3 regions used RNA as the template. HTBI primers drove first-round RT-PCR of the TCR CDR3. TCRdb re-called the multiplex PCR reads through MiXCR, storing one row per CDR3 protein. Of about 500,000 distinct CDR3 sequences in the sample, roughly a sixth were seen once. V shed 0 bases and J shed 0 bases, with 6 bases lying between them. CDR1 and CDR2 from the germline V gene are DFQATT and SNEGSKA (reference sequence). The CDR3 covers 13 residues. This clonotype showed up just a few times. The target antigen is unknown. Study-level points and caveats: The model made its ophthalmopathy prediction, and onset followed a median approximately six months later.

The sequenced sample was blood. The source is a woman younger than 45 with Graves' ophthalmopathy. The chain couples TRBV20-1 to TRBJ2-7; D ambiguous. CDR3 in amino acids: CSARESNSYEQYF. The CDR3, as DNA: TGCAGTGCTAGAGAGTCTAACTCCTACGAGCAGTACTTC.